This T cell receptor beta chain was sequenced during a study of CD4 T cells in relation to SARS-CoV-2 and coronaviruses. About the research overall: PBMCs were cultured with antigen for roughly 11 days before TCR beta sequencing.

CDR1 and CDR2 from the germline V gene are SGHNT and YYREEE (reference sequence). The CDR3 covers 12 residues. Trimming took off 0 bases at V and 4 bases at J, with 5 bases between the two ends. The data were produced by immunoSEQ multiplex PCR, yet TCRdb's version contains in-frame clones alone and is incomplete. The sample lists 30,000 to 45,000 clones, around 83% occurring once. On this clone: Antigen unknown.

The specimen sequenced was naive CD4+ T cells from PBMCs, cultured in vitro. The subset: naive CD4+ T cells isolated by negative enrichment. This receptor was taken from an adult with COVID-19. The chain links TRBV5-4 to TRBJ2-7; no reliable D call. For the CDR3, the DNA is TGTGCCAGCAGCTTGGACGGTTACGAGCAGTACTTC. As protein: CASSLDGYEQYF.